The TCR beta chain described here comes from a study of T-cell memory formation after mild COVID-19. This CDR3 has 14 amino acids. Trimming stripped 1 base from V and 5 bases from J, with 14 bases between. Germline V gene lookup returns CDR1 SQVTM and CDR2 ANQGSEA. This clonotype was seen only a few times. TCRdb reanalysed the 5' RACE reads using MiXCR and keeps one entry per CDR3 protein. The sample shows hundreds of thousands of distinct CDR3 sequences, around 15% of them seen only once. The genes are TRBV29-1 and TRBJ2-5; D possibly uses TRBD1 or TRBD2 (5 bases each). Sequenced sample: PBMCs or a T cell subset sorted from them (not recorded which). The source is a man between 18 and 29 years old who had mild COVID-19 (a few samples of this study predate the infection). Cell type and time point are not known. CDR3 in DNA: TGCAGCGTTGAAGTATCGGGGCCAGGGGAGACCCAGTACTTC. It codes for CSVEVSGPGETQYF. Based on the CDR3 plus reference TRBV29-1 and TRBJ2-5, the full variable domain is SAVISQKPSRDICQRGTSLTIQCQVDSQVTMMFWYRQQPGQSLTLIATANQGSEATYESGFVIDKFPISRPNLTFSTLTVSNMSPEDSSIYLCSVEVSGPGETQYFGPGTRLLVL.